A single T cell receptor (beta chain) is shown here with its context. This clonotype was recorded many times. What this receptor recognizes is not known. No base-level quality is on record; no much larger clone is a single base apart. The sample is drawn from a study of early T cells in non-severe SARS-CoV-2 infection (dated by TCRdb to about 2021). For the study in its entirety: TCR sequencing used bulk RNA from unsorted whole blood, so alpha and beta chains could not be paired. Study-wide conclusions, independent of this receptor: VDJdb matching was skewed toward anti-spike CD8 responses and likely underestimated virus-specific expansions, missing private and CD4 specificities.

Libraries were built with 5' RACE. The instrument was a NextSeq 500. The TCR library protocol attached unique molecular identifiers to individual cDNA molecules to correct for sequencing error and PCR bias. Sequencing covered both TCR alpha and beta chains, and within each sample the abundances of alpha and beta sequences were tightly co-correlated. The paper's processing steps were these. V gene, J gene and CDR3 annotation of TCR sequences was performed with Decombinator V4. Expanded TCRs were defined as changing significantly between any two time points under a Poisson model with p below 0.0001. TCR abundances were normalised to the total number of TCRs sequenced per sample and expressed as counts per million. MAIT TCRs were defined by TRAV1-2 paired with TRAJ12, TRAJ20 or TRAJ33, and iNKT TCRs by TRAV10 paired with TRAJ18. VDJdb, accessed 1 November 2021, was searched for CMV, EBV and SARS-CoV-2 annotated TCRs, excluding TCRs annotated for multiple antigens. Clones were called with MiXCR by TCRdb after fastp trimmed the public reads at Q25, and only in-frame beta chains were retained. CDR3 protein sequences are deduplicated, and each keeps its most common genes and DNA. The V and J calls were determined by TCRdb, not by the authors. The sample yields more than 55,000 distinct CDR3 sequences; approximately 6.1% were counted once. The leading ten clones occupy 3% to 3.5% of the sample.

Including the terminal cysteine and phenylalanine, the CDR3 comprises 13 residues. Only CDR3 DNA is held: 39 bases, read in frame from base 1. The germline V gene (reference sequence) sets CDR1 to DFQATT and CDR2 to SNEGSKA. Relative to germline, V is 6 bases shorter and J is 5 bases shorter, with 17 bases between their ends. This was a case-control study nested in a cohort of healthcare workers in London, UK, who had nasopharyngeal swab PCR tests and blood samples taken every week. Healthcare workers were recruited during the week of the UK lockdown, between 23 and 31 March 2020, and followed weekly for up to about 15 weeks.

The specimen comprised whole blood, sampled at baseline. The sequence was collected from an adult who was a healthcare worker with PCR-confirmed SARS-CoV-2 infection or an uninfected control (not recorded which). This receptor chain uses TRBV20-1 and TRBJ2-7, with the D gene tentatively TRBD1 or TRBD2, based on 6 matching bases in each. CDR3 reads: CSAHLPGGDEQYF. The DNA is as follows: TGCAGTGCCCATTTGCCCGGGGGCGACGAGCAGTACTTC.